The 28 T cell receptor beta chains listed next were all sequenced from one sample in a study of blood T cell repertoires in COVID-19. The protocol was immunoSEQ multiplex PCR, while the TCRdb copy is restricted to in-frame clones and leaves out a portion. The sample has approximately 500,000 clones; more than 75% are singletons. Sequenced: PBMCs or T cells enriched from blood (not recorded which). These receptors were collected from a woman aged 40 to 49 who had recovered from COVID-19.

This chain links TRBV7-9 with TRBJ1-2; D is uncertain. CDR3 size: 15 residues. V lost 5 bases to trimming and J lost 2 bases, with 15 bases between them. Looked up from germline, CDR1 is SEHNR and CDR2 is FQNEAQ (reference sequence). The CDR3 DNA reads TGTGCCAGCAGCCTCTCCGCGTCCTCCAACTATGGCTACACCTTC. Translated, it gives CASSLSASSNYGYTF.

The V gene is TRBV30, the J gene TRBJ2-7; D is unresolved. Trimming stripped 0 bases from V and 2 bases from J, with 8 bases between. The CDR3 covers 13 residues. CDR1 is GTSNPN, CDR2 SVGIG, per germline (reference sequence). CDR3 coding DNA: TGTGCCTGGAGTGTACAACAGACCTACGAGCAGTACTTC. Translating gives CAWSVQQTYEQYF.

The V call is TRBV27, the J call TRBJ2-1; a weak D match, TRBD1 (5 bases). Trimming cost V 5 bases and J 9 bases, with 11 bases left between them. Per germline, CDR1 MNHEY and CDR2 SMNVEV (reference sequence). The length of the CDR3 is 12 residues. The chain's CDR3 is CASSPQGSEQFF. CDR3 nucleotides: TGTGCCAGCAGTCCTCAGGGCAGTGAGCAGTTCTTC.

The chain combines TRBV6-5 with TRBJ1-3, with TRBD1 matching 8 bases. The CDR3 has 15 amino acids. V shed 4 bases, J shed 4 bases, and the junction held 6 bases outside the gene matches. The germline CDR1 and CDR2 sequences are MNHEY and SVGAGI. In DNA form, the CDR3 reads TGTGCCAGCAGTTCCCTGGGGACAGGAGGAAACACCATATATTTT. Amino acid sequence: CASSSLGTGGNTIYF.

The chain carries TRBV11-3 and TRBJ1-1; D unresolved. Germline V gives CDR1 SGHNT, CDR2 YENEEA. This CDR3 is 13 amino acids long. Trimming removed 1 base from V and 6 bases from J, with 9 bases in between. Here the CDR3 DNA reads TGTGCCAGCAGCTTAGTCAGATTACCTGAAGCTTTCTTT. Translating it yields CASSLVRLPEAFF.

This chain connects TRBV7-8 to TRBJ2-1; D unresolved. With 2 bases removed from V and 9 bases from J, the gap between germline ends came to 8 bases. The CDR3 length is 12 residues. CDR1 is SGHVS and CDR2 is FQNEAQ in the germline V gene. CDR3 DNA sequence: TGTGCCAGCAGCTTACTGGGCTTTGAGCAGTTCTTC. Translating it yields CASSLLGFEQFF.

The V gene is TRBV6-4, the J gene TRBJ2-3; 10 bases map to TRBD2. Germline V gives CDR1 MRHNA, CDR2 SNTAGT. CDR3 length: 15 residues. With 4 bases clipped from V and 8 bases from J, the junction kept 9 bases outside the gene matches. CDR3 amino acids: CASSVDGTSAVTQYF. In DNA form, the CDR3 reads TGTGCCAGCAGTGTCGACGGGACTAGCGCCGTTACGCAGTATTTT.

The chain employs TRBV5-1 and TRBJ2-6; D not resolved. The germline V and J ends were trimmed by 0 bases and 0 bases, with 10 bases remaining between them. Looked up from germline, CDR1 is SGHRS and CDR2 is YFSETQ. The CDR3 extends over 17 amino acids. CDR3 in DNA: TGCGCCAGCAGCTTGGCCGAACTGAGCTCTGGGGCCAACGTCCTGACTTTC. It specifies CASSLAELSSGANVLTF.

The rearrangement uses TRBV7-9 and TRBJ2-3; 9 nucleotides agree with TRBD1. The V gene's germline CDR1 is SEHNR and CDR2 FQNEAQ (reference sequence). With 4 bases clipped from V and 3 bases from J, the junction kept 8 bases outside the gene matches. The CDR3 has 16 amino acids. Written as DNA, the CDR3 is TGTGCCAGCAGCTACCCTGGGACAGGGTTAACAGATACGCAGTATTTT. It specifies CASSYPGTGLTDTQYF.

The J gene is TRBJ2-1, the V gene TRBV28; 10 nucleotides match TRBD2. Germline V lookup: CDR1 MDHEN, CDR2 SYDVKM. Unmatched junction bases numbered 13, after V lost 4 bases and J lost 7 bases. The CDR3 consists of 17 residues. Here the CDR3 reads CASSSLAGGPSRNEQFF. The CDR3 coding sequence is TGTGCCAGCAGTTCATTAGCGGGAGGCCCTAGTAGGAATGAGCAGTTCTTC.

The chain's CDR3 is CASRGTGGASYEQYF. The CDR3 DNA sequence: TGTGCCAGTAGAGGGACAGGGGGCGCCTCCTACGAGCAGTACTTC. The chain is built from TRBV19 and TRBJ2-7; 12 nucleotides match TRBD1. The CDR3 runs to 15 residues. The V and J ends lost 6 bases and 0 bases, in that order; junction bases with no gene match: 3. Germline loops: CDR1 LNHDA, CDR2 SQIVND (reference sequence).

This chain connects TRBV7-9 to TRBJ1-1; D call uncertain. The germline V gene encodes CDR1 SEHNR and CDR2 FQNEAQ (reference sequence). Trimming removed 3 bases at V and 0 bases at J, with 8 bases between. The CDR3 sequence is 14 residues long. CDR3 region: CASSLEGLNTEAFF. The CDR3 nucleotides read TGTGCCAGCAGCTTGGAGGGCCTGAACACTGAAGCTTTCTTT. The variable domain in full, completed from reference TRBV7-9 and TRBJ1-1, reads DTGVSQNPRHKITKRGQNVTFRCDPISEHNRLYWYRQTLGQGPEFLTYFQNEAQLEKSRLLSDRFSAERPKGSFSTLEIQRTEQGDSAMYLCASSLEGLNTEAFFGQGTRLTVV.

The chain links TRBV11-3 to TRBJ1-1; the D is unclear. Germline CDR1 and CDR2: SGHNT and YENEEA. V was trimmed by 0 bases and J by 1 base, leaving 18 bases between them. The CDR3 sequence is 18 residues long. CDR3 in DNA: TGTGCCAGCAGCTTAGATTCGGTCAGCGAGACGTGGAACACTGAAGCTTTCTTT. Protein product: CASSLDSVSETWNTEAFF.

The chain employs TRBV4-3 and TRBJ2-7; tentatively, D is TRBD2 (6 bases). This CDR3 is 14 amino acids long. V gave up 4 bases and J gave up 4 bases, with 14 bases separating them. Germline V gene data show CDR1 as LGHNA and CDR2 as YSLEER. CDR3 in DNA: TGCGCCAGCAGCCGAAGACCCGGGAGTTACGAGCAGTACTTC. This codes for CASSRRPGSYEQYF.

The chain links TRBV6-2 or TRBV6-3 to TRBJ2-7; D not resolved. The V end was cut by 5 bases, the J end by 0 bases, with 5 bases between. Per germline, CDR1 MNHEY and CDR2 SVGEGT. The CDR3 extends over 12 amino acids. CDR3 loop: CASSEYSYEQYF. The DNA for the CDR3 is TGTGCCAGCAGTGAGTACTCCTACGAGCAGTACTTC.

In DNA form, the CDR3 reads TGTGCCAGCAGTGCCGACAGGGGTGGTATCTATGGCTACACCTTC. Its translation is CASSADRGGIYGYTF. The chain has TRBV2 and TRBJ1-2; 8 bases are a match to TRBD1. V lost 4 bases, J lost 4 bases, and 8 bases stayed unmatched. The CDR3 loop spans 15 amino acids. The V gene's germline CDR1 is SNHLY and CDR2 FYNNEI.

J is TRBJ1-1 and V is TRBV6-4, with 9 bases matching TRBD1. Trimming took 5 bases from V and 4 from J; bases not matched to a gene: 5. CDR1 and CDR2 from the germline V gene are MRHNA and SNTAGT. CDR3 length: 14 amino acids. The CDR3 spells CASSRDRETTEAFF. CDR3 nucleotide sequence: TGTGCCAGCAGTCGGGACAGGGAGACCACTGAAGCTTTCTTT.

The chain recombines TRBV19 with TRBJ1-5; 7 bases line up with TRBD1. V was pared by 7 bases and J by 2 bases, with 8 bases of the junction left unmatched. The CDR3 has 15 residues. The germline CDR1 and CDR2 sequences are LNHDA and SQIVND (reference sequence). The CDR3 is CASISTGFGNQPQHF. CDR3 nucleotides: TGTGCCAGTATATCGACAGGGTTTGGCAATCAGCCCCAGCATTTT.

The J gene is TRBJ1-2, the V gene TRBV28; 7 bases map to TRBD1. Trimming cost V 6 bases and J 3 bases; bases outside gene matches: 7. CDR3 length equals 14 residues. Per germline, CDR1 MDHEN and CDR2 SYDVKM. The CDR3 loop is CASSPTGNHYGYTF. The CDR3 nucleotides are TGTGCCAGCAGCCCGACAGGGAATCACTATGGCTACACCTTC.

This chain connects TRBV5-1 to TRBJ1-1; weak D call: TRBD1 (6 bases). The CDR3 spans 14 residues. The germline V gene encodes CDR1 SGHRS and CDR2 YFSETQ. V lost 4 bases, J lost 7 bases, and 17 bases lay in between. Here the CDR3 reads CASSLIPGHDEAFF. The CDR3 DNA follows: TGCGCCAGCAGCCTCATTCCGGGACACGATGAAGCTTTCTTT.

V is TRBV7-2 and J is TRBJ1-5; D unclear. CDR1 SGHTA and CDR2 FQGNSA come from the germline V gene. The CDR3 runs 16 residues. Trimming pared 0 bases from V and 3 bases from J, leaving 12 bases between. The CDR3 here is CASSLASRSLNQPQHF. The DNA of the CDR3 is TGTGCCAGCAGCTTAGCGTCTAGGAGCCTCAATCAGCCCCAGCATTTT. Together with reference TRBV7-2 and TRBJ1-5, the CDR3 gives the full variable domain: GAGVSQSPSNKVTEKGKDVELRCDPISGHTALYWYRQSLGQGLEFLIYFQGNSAPDKSGLPSDRFSAERTGGSVSTLTIQRTQQEDSAVYLCASSLASRSLNQPQHFGDGTRLSIL.

The chain combines TRBV10-3 with TRBJ2-5, with TRBD1 matching over 11 bases. The CDR3 has 14 amino acids. V lost 11 bases, J lost 4 bases, and 9 bases stayed unmatched. Looked up from germline, CDR1 is ENHRY and CDR2 is SYGVKD. CDR3 bases: TGTGCCCTCGCAGGACAGGGGGCAGGAGAGACCCAGTACTTC. It translates to CALAGQGAGETQYF.

The chain links TRBV6-1 to TRBJ1-4; 10 bases are shared with TRBD1. Germline-derived CDR1 and CDR2 are MNHNS and SASEGT. Germline trimming cut 3 bases from V and 8 bases from J; bases unmatched to any gene: 3. CDR3 length: 14 amino acids. For the CDR3, the DNA is TGTGCCAGCAGTGAGACAGGGGGCGGAGAAAAACTGTTTTTT. Translation: CASSETGGGEKLFF.

In DNA, the CDR3 is TGTGCCAGCAGCCAAGTCGGGACAACGGATACGCAGTATTTT. Its translation is CASSQVGTTDTQYF. This chain connects TRBV3-1 (or the pseudogene TRBV3-2) to TRBJ2-3; TRBD1 might be the D (6 bases). The V end lost 1 base, the J end lost 6 bases, and 11 bases lay between the germline ends. From germline, CDR1 is LGHDT and CDR2 YNNKEL (reference sequence). This CDR3 region has 14 residues.

The genes are TRBV18 and TRBJ1-6; D might be TRBD1 (5 bases). The V end lost 0 bases, the J end lost 4 bases, and 10 bases lay between the germline ends. This CDR3 comprises 16 residues. From germline, CDR1 is KGHSH and CDR2 LQKENI. The CDR3 spells CASSPPADRYNSPLHF. The CDR3 DNA follows: TGTGCCAGCTCACCACCGGCCGACAGATATAATTCACCCCTCCACTTT.

The rearrangement joins TRBV19 to TRBJ2-3; 12 bases map to TRBD2. Germline V gene lookup returns CDR1 LNHDA and CDR2 SQIVND (reference sequence). CDR3 size: 15 residues. Losses at the gene ends were 5 bases for V and 6 bases for J; bases not matched to a gene: 6. The CDR3 region is CASSLRLAGDDTQYF. The CDR3 DNA reads as TGTGCCAGTAGTCTACGACTAGCGGGAGACGATACGCAGTATTTT.

As for this clone: The sample holds other DNA sequences that translate to the same CDR3. V is TRBV18 and J is TRBJ1-1; D is ambiguous. Germline-derived CDR1 and CDR2 are KGHSH and LQKENI. V was trimmed by 2 bases and J by 4 bases, leaving 5 bases between them. CDR3 length equals 12 residues. The CDR3 region has the DNA TGTGCCAGCTCACCAGGGCCCACTGAAGCTTTCTTT. Its protein is CASSPGPTEAFF.

The chain couples TRBV6-6 to TRBJ1-5; perhaps TRBD1 as D (6 bases). The CDR3 runs to 14 residues. The germline V and J ends were trimmed by 6 bases and 3 bases, with 12 bases remaining between them. The germline gives CDR1 MNHNY, CDR2 SVGAGI (reference sequence). The CDR3 DNA reads TGTGCCAGCAGCTCTACAGGGACCAATCAGCCCCAGCATTTT. This encodes CASSSTGTNQPQHF.